This is a list of T cell receptor beta chains from one sample in a study of blood T cell repertoires in COVID-19. Generated by immunoSEQ multiplex PCR, the TCRdb table keeps only in-frame clones and is missing some. The sample contains about 55,000 clones, about 82% of which appear only once. Sequencing input: peripheral blood. The receptors derive from an elderly woman with acute or convalescent COVID-19. Each CDR3 is given with its conserved first and last residue. The D gene is left open where the match is weak. Rows give clone size only sometimes, using once, few, many, or a class for an expanded clone.

len	abundance	d_gene	v_gene	j_gene	CDR3nt	CDR3aa
15	NA	TRBD2	TRBV19	TRBJ2-2	TGTGCCAGTAGTATCGGTAGCGGGAGTACCGGGGAGCTGTTTTTT	CASSIGSGSTGELFF
13	few	NA	TRBV20-1	TRBJ1-2	TGCAGTGCTAGTGTGTCGTCCGAGATTAATTACACCTTC	CSASVSSEINYTF
18	NA	TRBD1	TRBV7-8	TRBJ1-5	TGTGCCAGCAGCTTAGCAGGGGACAGGGGGCTGCTTGGTCAGCCCCAGCATTTT	CASSLAGDRGLLGQPQHF
12	NA	TRBD1	TRBV12-3/TRBV12-4	TRBJ1-2	TGTGCCAGCAGTCCGGACAGGGGTGGCTACACCTTC	CASSPDRGGYTF
14	once	NA	TRBV5-6	TRBJ1-6	TGTGCCAGCACCCGGGAGATTATTAATTCACCCCTCCACTTT	CASTREIINSPLHF
15	NA	NA	TRBV11-3	TRBJ1-1	TGTGCCAGCGGAAACAGGGCCGCAGCATCCACTGAAGCTTTCTTT	CASGNRAAASTEAFF
14	NA	NA	TRBV10-3	TRBJ1-6	TGTGCCATCAGATTGGACAGTTATAATTCACCCCTCCACTTT	CAIRLDSYNSPLHF
13	NA	NA	TRBV4-2	TRBJ1-2	TGTGCCAGCAGCCAACCGGGGGGCGATGGCTACACCTTC	CASSQPGGDGYTF
20	NA	TRBD1	TRBV10-3	TRBJ1-6	TGTGCCATCAGTGGACTGCCGGGACAGGGGGCCGTCGGCTATAATTCACCCCTCCACTTT	CAISGLPGQGAVGYNSPLHF
16	NA	TRBD2	TRBV11-2	TRBJ2-7	TGTGCCAGCAGCTTAGACGGACTAGCGGGGGTCTACGAGCAGTACTTC	CASSLDGLAGVYEQYF
14	NA	TRBD1	TRBV6-6	TRBJ2-7	TGTGCCAGCAGTTCCAGACAGGGGGTTGTCGAGCAGTACTTC	CASSSRQGVVEQYF
16	NA	TRBD1	TRBV11-3	TRBJ1-1	TGTGCCAGCAGCCCCCAGACAGGGGGCTTGAACACTGAAGCTTTCTTT	CASSPQTGGLNTEAFF
13	NA	TRBD2	TRBV3-1/TRBV3-2	TRBJ2-7	TGTGCCAGCAGCCCGCGGGGGGACTACGAGCAGTACTTC	CASSPRGDYEQYF
17	NA	NA	TRBV7-3	TRBJ2-2	TGTGCCAGCAGCTTACTAACCGGGGTGTCGGGCACCGGGGAGCTGTTTTTT	CASSLLTGVSGTGELFF
14	NA	TRBD1	TRBV4-1	TRBJ1-5	TGCGCCAGCAGCCATGGGACAGACAATCAGCCCCAGCATTTT	CASSHGTDNQPQHF
13	NA	TRBD1	TRBV5-1	TRBJ2-2	TGCGCCAGCAACGGACAGGGGGCCGGGGAGCTGTTTTTT	CASNGQGAGELFF
14	NA	NA	TRBV7-8	TRBJ1-5	TGTGCCAGCAGCCACCGGGACAAAAATCAGCCCCAGCATTTT	CASSHRDKNQPQHF
14	NA	NA	TRBV7-9	TRBJ2-7	TGTGCCAGCAGAGGGATGACAGGAACCTACGAGCAGTACTTC	CASRGMTGTYEQYF
17	NA	TRBD2	TRBV5-4	TRBJ2-5	TGTGCCAGCACCCTTGGTTTGGGCGGGGGGGGTGGAGAGACCCAGTACTTC	CASTLGLGGGGGETQYF
14	NA	TRBD1	TRBV7-8	TRBJ1-1	TGTGCCAGCAGCATACAGGGGACCGGCACTGAAGCTTTCTTT	CASSIQGTGTEAFF
16	NA	TRBD1	TRBV5-1	TRBJ2-1	TGCGCCAGCAGCACAACCGGGACAGGGGCCTACAATGAGCAGTTCTTC	CASSTTGTGAYNEQFF
15	NA	TRBD1	TRBV19	TRBJ1-6	TGTGCCAGTAGCCCCGGGACAGGGTGGAATTCACCCCTCCACTTT	CASSPGTGWNSPLHF
14	NA	NA	TRBV6-5	TRBJ1-4	TGTGCCAGCAGTTTCAGCCAGGGAAACGAAAAACTGTTTTTT	CASSFSQGNEKLFF
15	NA	NA	TRBV3-1/TRBV3-2	TRBJ1-5	TGTGCCAGCAGCCAAGGGGGGCAGGGCAATCAGCCCCAGCATTTT	CASSQGGQGNQPQHF
14	NA	TRBD1	TRBV5-6	TRBJ1-5	TGTGCCAGCAGCTGGGGACAGGGGGATTCACCCCAGCATTTT	CASSWGQGDSPQHF
14	NA	TRBD1	TRBV28	TRBJ1-5	TGTGCCAGCAGTGAGGACAGGCTCAATCAGCCCCAGCATTTT	CASSEDRLNQPQHF
13	NA	NA	TRBV7-9	TRBJ1-2	TGTGCCAGCAGCTTAGGGACACACTCTGGCTACACCTTC	CASSLGTHSGYTF
16	NA	TRBD1	TRBV11-2	TRBJ2-2	TGTGCCAGCAGCCCCCTCGGGACAGGGAACACCGGGGAGCTGTTTTTT	CASSPLGTGNTGELFF
15	NA	NA	TRBV6-2/TRBV6-3	TRBJ1-5	TGTGCCAGCAGTTATGCTTATAGCCCGAATCAGCCCCAGCATTTT	CASSYAYSPNQPQHF
17	NA	TRBD2	TRBV5-3	TRBJ2-1	TGTGCCAGAAGCACACCCAAAGCGGGAGGGAGGTACAATGAGCAGTTCTTC	CARSTPKAGGRYNEQFF
14	NA	NA	TRBV6-1	TRBJ2-1	TGTGCCAGCAGTGAAGGGCCGGGGAGGAATGAGCAGTTCTTC	CASSEGPGRNEQFF
14	NA	NA	TRBV3-1/TRBV3-2	TRBJ1-1	TGTGCCAGCAGCCAAGTGGGGGCTAACACTGAAGCTTTCTTT	CASSQVGANTEAFF
13	NA	NA	TRBV30	TRBJ1-2	TGTGCCTGGAGTGGCGGGATTCGCTATGGCTACACCTTC	CAWSGGIRYGYTF
14	NA	NA	TRBV13	TRBJ2-2	TGTGCCAGCAGCTCCGGACAGACGACCGGGGAGCTGTTTTTT	CASSSGQTTGELFF
14	NA	NA	TRBV27	TRBJ2-5	TGTGCCAGCAGGCGGGGTCTCCTACAAGAGACCCAGTACTTC	CASRRGLLQETQYF
13	NA	NA	TRBV28	TRBJ2-7	TGTGCCAGCAGCTCTTACGACAGTTACGAGCAGTACTTC	CASSSYDSYEQYF
15	NA	NA	TRBV7-9	TRBJ1-2	TGTGCCAGCAGCTTTTTGACGGCTCCGGGAGGTGGCTACACCTTC	CASSFLTAPGGGYTF
14	NA	TRBD1	TRBV5-1	TRBJ2-3	TGCGCCAGCAGTTCCGGGACAGGGCAAGATACGCAGTATTTT	CASSSGTGQDTQYF
15	NA	TRBD2	TRBV5-8	TRBJ2-7	TGTGCCAGCAGCGCTCGCGGGGGTACCTCCTACGAGCAGTACTTC	CASSARGGTSYEQYF
14	NA	NA	TRBV13	TRBJ1-6	TGTGCCAGCAGCTGGGGCAATCGGGATTCACCCCTCCACTTT	CASSWGNRDSPLHF
15	NA	NA	TRBV13	TRBJ1-3	TGTGCCAGCAGCAGCATGGGGGGATCTGGAAACACCATATATTTT	CASSSMGGSGNTIYF
16	NA	TRBD2	TRBV11-2	TRBJ2-3	TGTGCCAGCAGCTTGGGGTCTAGCGGGGGTGGGGATACGCAGTATTTT	CASSLGSSGGGDTQYF
12	NA	NA	TRBV7-3	TRBJ2-2	TGTGCCAGCAGCTCTTACGGGGGGGAGCTGTTTTTT	CASSSYGGELFF
14	NA	TRBD1	TRBV2	TRBJ2-7	TGTGCCAGTAAGAGTGGGACAGACTCCTACGAGCAGTACTTC	CASKSGTDSYEQYF
14	NA	NA	TRBV6-2/TRBV6-3	TRBJ1-4	TGTGCCAGCAGTTCCCCTACGGACTATGAAAAACTGTTTTTT	CASSSPTDYEKLFF
13	NA	NA	TRBV11-2	TRBJ1-2	TGTGCCAGCAGCTTATCCAGAAACTATGGCTACACCTTC	CASSLSRNYGYTF
17	NA	NA	TRBV6-4	TRBJ2-1	TGTGCCAGCAGTGACTTGAACCCGGGACTCTTCTACAATGAGCAGTTCTTC	CASSDLNPGLFYNEQFF
15	few	NA	TRBV19	TRBJ1-4	TGTGCCAGTAGTGAGGGGAGGGGCCGGGGGGAAAAACTGTTTTTT	CASSEGRGRGEKLFF
12	NA	NA	TRBV18	TRBJ1-2	TGTGCCAGCTCACCAGAGAGGGATGGCTACACCTTC	CASSPERDGYTF
15	NA	NA	TRBV30	TRBJ1-3	TGTGCCTGGAGCAACGTCAGGGGTTCTGGAAACACCATATATTTT	CAWSNVRGSGNTIYF
15	NA	NA	TRBV19	TRBJ2-5	TGTGCCAGTACCCAGGCGACAGGACCCTCGGAGACCCAGTACTTC	CASTQATGPSETQYF
14	NA	NA	TRBV5-4	TRBJ2-5	TGTGCCAGCAGCTCGCGGTCAGTTCAAGAGACCCAGTACTTC	CASSSRSVQETQYF
14	NA	TRBD1	TRBV5-4	TRBJ2-2	TGTGCCAGCAGCGTAACAGGGGGAGCCGGGGAGCTGTTTTTT	CASSVTGGAGELFF
14	once	NA	TRBV7-2	TRBJ2-4	TGTGCCAGCAGCTTAGGGGGGGAGAAAAACATTCAGTACTTC	CASSLGGEKNIQYF